This entry concerns a single TCR beta chain. The sample originates from a study of CD4 T cells in relation to SARS-CoV-2 and coronaviruses. CD4+ T cells from unexposed donors were obtained before the COVID-19 pandemic (2011-2018). Measured with immunoSEQ multiplex PCR; TCRdb has only the in-frame clones, and not every one. The sample has around 56,000 clones, about nine tenths seen once. From germline, CDR1 is SGHTA and CDR2 FQGNSA. The ends were cut back, 4 bases at V and 4 bases at J, with 11 bases in the middle. The CDR3 covers 14 residues. The sequenced sample consisted of memory CD4+ T cells from PBMCs. J is TRBJ2-1 and V is TRBV7-2; D is uncertain. This clonotype was sampled from a human donor in good health. The CDR3 coding sequence is TGTGCCAGCAGCTCAATGACTGGATACAATGAGCAGTTCTTC. As protein: CASSSMTGYNEQFF.